What follows are 10 T cell receptor beta chains derived from one specimen sequenced in a study of graft-versus-host responses after intestinal transplantation. Measured with immunoSEQ multiplex PCR; TCRdb has only the in-frame clones, and not every one. Of some 70,000 clones in the sample, about nine tenths are singletons; the top ten hold less than 8%. The sample was bone marrow, taken approximately 740 days after intestinal transplantation. All receptors come from a human patient who received an intestinal transplant, so some T cells may come from the graft donor.

This sequence joins TRBV7-9 and TRBJ2-7; 9 positions agree with TRBD1. Germline trimming cut 5 bases from V and 4 bases from J; bases unmatched to any gene: 6. Germline assignment: CDR1 SEHNR and CDR2 FQNEAQ (reference sequence). The CDR3 extends over 14 amino acids. In nucleotides, the CDR3 is TGTGCCAGCAGCGTACAGGGGGCGAGTTACGAGCAGTACTTC. Translated: CASSVQGASYEQYF.

The J gene is TRBJ2-5, the V gene TRBV6-5; no firm D call. Trimming took off 8 bases at V and 2 bases at J, with 12 bases between the two ends. Germline loops: CDR1 MNHEY, CDR2 SVGAGI. The CDR3 runs 13 residues. The CDR3 DNA reads TGTGCCAGCTCCAGGTCCCTTCAAGAGACCCAGTACTTC. It is translated as CASSRSLQETQYF.

The V call is TRBV7-9, the J call TRBJ1-2; unclear D gene. Trimming removed 5 bases at V and 4 bases at J, with 14 bases between. This CDR3 is 14 amino acids long. The V gene's germline CDR1 is SEHNR and CDR2 FQNEAQ (reference sequence). CDR3 bases: TGTGCCAGCAGCGGATCCCAGGACTCCTATGGCTACACCTTC. This codes for CASSGSQDSYGYTF.

The chain combines TRBV27 with TRBJ1-5; maybe TRBD1 (6 bases). The CDR3 is made up of 16 amino acids. The germline CDR1 and CDR2 sequences are MNHEY and SMNVEV (reference sequence). The germline V and J ends were trimmed by 5 bases and 3 bases, with 17 bases remaining between them. In DNA, the CDR3 is TGTGCCAGCAGTCCATTAACAGGGTTGAACAATCAGCCCCAGCATTTT. Its protein is CASSPLTGLNNQPQHF.

The V call is TRBV9, the J call TRBJ2-3, with D possibly TRBD1 on 6 matching bases. V was shortened by 4 bases and J by 6 bases, with 24 bases between the two germline ends. Germline-derived CDR1 and CDR2 are SGDLS and YYNGEE. The CDR3 runs 17 residues. The CDR3 region is CASSRQQGRSLLDTQYF. The CDR3 nucleotides read TGTGCCAGCAGCCGACAACAGGGTCGGTCTCTTCTGGATACGCAGTATTTT.

The chain employs TRBV12-5 and TRBJ2-7, with D possibly being TRBD1 (5 bases). The CDR3 has 13 residues. Between the trimmed V and J ends, which lost 3 bases and 0 bases, there was a span of 6 bases. Germline CDR1 LGHNT, CDR2 FRNRAP. The CDR3 here is CASGFDSSYEQYF. CDR3 DNA: TGTGCTAGTGGTTTCGACAGCTCCTACGAGCAGTACTTC.

This chain uses TRBV7-9 with TRBJ2-3; TRBD2 matches 11 bases. J was trimmed by 2 bases and V by 1 base; bases with no gene match: 2. The germline V gene encodes CDR1 SEHNR and CDR2 FQNEAQ (reference sequence). The CDR3 covers 16 residues. The CDR3 loop is CASSLGLAGITDTQYF. CDR3 in DNA: TGTGCCAGCAGCTTAGGACTAGCGGGGATCACAGATACGCAGTATTTT.

Concerning this clone itself: The germline gene is not matched at one end of the junction; a read error may be the cause. This chain joins TRBV9 and TRBJ1-2, with TRBD1 identical over 7 bases. The germline V gene encodes CDR1 SGDLS and CDR2 YYNGEE. The CDR3 is 13 amino acids. This CDR3 is CASTGTDNDGYTF. CDR3 DNA: TGTGCCAGTACCGGGACAGATAACGATGGCTACACCTTC.

The chain recombines TRBV4-1 with TRBJ1-1; a weak D match, TRBD1 (6 bases). The CDR3 length is 16 residues. V shed 1 base and J shed 3 bases, with 15 bases lying between them. CDR1 and CDR2 from the germline V gene are MGHRA and YSYEKL. CDR3 in amino acids: CASSQVFERGDTEAFF. Written as DNA, the CDR3 is TGCGCCAGCAGCCAAGTGTTTGAGAGGGGGGACACTGAAGCTTTCTTT.

This clone was observed a few times. V and J are TRBV5-1 and TRBJ1-4, with 10 bases that match TRBD1. The CDR3 loop spans 18 amino acids. The ends lost 4 bases at V and 5 bases at J; junction bases unmatched: 14. The V gene's germline CDR1 is SGHRS and CDR2 YFSETQ. CDR3 sequence (DNA): TGCGCCAGCAGCAGTGGACAGGGGGGGAGGTCGATGAATGAAAAACTGTTTTTT. This translates into CASSSGQGGRSMNEKLFF.